The following is a T cell receptor beta chain sequence with its context. Its antigen remains unidentified. This record belongs to a study of cytomegalovirus exposure and HLA in healthy donors. PCR used 60 Vbeta primers and 13 Jbeta primers. In the study's own analysis: The count from a later analysis was about 80 million unique TCR beta chains, 9 million to 12 million of them shared. Profiled with immunoSEQ multiplex PCR; TCRdb holds only in-frame clones, not every one. V and J calls and clone size are copied from that table; D and trimming were computed from the DNA. Found here are around 150,000 clones, about 79% of them singletons; the top ten hold about 2%. Overall study results and limits: Rarity held for most TCR sequences, but there were some public TCRs that occurred in many donors. The sole available immune exposure information was CMV serostatus.

Sequenced: PBMCs. This clonotype was sampled from a female donor in good health and CMV-seropositive.

The CDR3 reads CASSQDTQLAGGDTQYF. CDR3 bases: TGCGCCAGCAGCCAAGATACCCAGTTAGCGGGGGGAGATACGCAGTATTTT. The chain combines TRBV4-1 with TRBJ2-3; 10 bases align to TRBD2. This CDR3 has 17 residues. The V gene end was trimmed by 0 bases and the J gene end by 5 bases; junction bases not matched to a gene: 8. Germline CDR1 MGHRA, CDR2 YSYEKL.